Following are 18 T cell receptor beta chains from one sample sequenced in a study of OX40 agonist ivuxolimab in advanced cancers. Libraries were constructed by the immunoSEQ multiplex PCR assay. Not all clones reach the TCRdb copy of this immuneACCESS table, which keeps in-frame sequences only. Checked studies attribute under half of the gap to unresolved V genes and leave the rest unexplained. Present in this sample are 100,000 or so clones, 90% of which were seen just once. Clones ranked in the top ten supply roughly 0.3% of the sample. The sequencing used CD4+ or CD8+ T cells sorted from blood, collected in a trial of the OX40 agonist ivuxolimab. These receptors came from an adult with an advanced solid tumor such as melanoma, head and neck, liver or kidney cancer.

The CDR3 here is CASSPRPGQETQYF. The DNA of the CDR3 is TGCGCCAGCAGTCCTCGACCGGGCCAAGAGACCCAGTACTTC. This chain links TRBV5-1 with TRBJ2-5; D is unresolved. Germline V lookup: CDR1 SGHRS, CDR2 YFSETQ. V was shortened by 5 bases and J by 1 base, with 12 bases between the two germline ends. The CDR3 covers 14 residues.

CDR3 bases: TGCGCCAGCAGCGGGACCACTTCTAGCACAGATACGCAGTATTTT. Amino acids: CASSGTTSSTDTQYF. The gene calls are TRBV5-1 and TRBJ2-3; possibly TRBD1 or TRBD2 for D (5 bases each). The CDR3 spans 15 residues. Per the germline V gene, CDR1 is SGHRS and CDR2 is YFSETQ. V lost 4 bases to trimming and J lost 0 bases, with 12 bases between them.

CDR3: CASSIPGQGTDTQYF. For the CDR3, the DNA is TGTGCCAGTAGTATACCGGGACAGGGCACAGATACGCAGTATTTT. This chain connects TRBV19 to TRBJ2-3, with 8 bases matching TRBD1. Germline trimming cut 2 bases from V and 1 base from J; bases unmatched to any gene: 2. This CDR3 has 15 residues. CDR1 is LNHDA, CDR2 SQIVND, per germline (reference sequence).

The V call is TRBV2, the J call TRBJ1-1, with D hard to call. CDR3 size: 14 residues. Germline assignment: CDR1 SNHLY and CDR2 FYNNEI. V was clipped by 6 bases and J by 0 bases, with 11 bases between them. The CDR3 region has the DNA TGTGCCAGCAGCAAAAAACGTCTGAACACTGAAGCTTTCTTT. Residues: CASSKKRLNTEAFF.

The chain combines TRBV28 with TRBJ2-1; D not certain. Germline values: CDR1 MDHEN, CDR2 SYDVKM. V shed 6 bases and J shed 7 bases, with 4 bases lying between them. The CDR3 is 10 amino acids. CDR3 DNA: TGTGCCAGCAGCCGGAATGAGCAGTTCTTC. Its protein is CASSRNEQFF. The entire variable domain, with the rest obtained from reference TRBV28 and TRBJ2-1, is as follows: DVKVTQSSRYLVKRTGEKVFLECVQDMDHENMFWYRQDPGLGLRLIYFSYDVKMKEKGDIPEGYSVSREKKERFSLILESASTNQTSMYLCASSRNEQFFGPGTRLTVL.

This chain joins TRBV7-9 and TRBJ1-1; unclear D gene. Trimming took 1 base from V and 4 from J, leaving 7 bases between them. This CDR3 is 13 amino acids long. Germline values: CDR1 SEHNR, CDR2 FQNEAQ (reference sequence). The CDR3 region is CASSLEGPTEAFF. The CDR3 DNA is TGTGCCAGCAGCTTAGAAGGTCCCACTGAAGCTTTCTTT. Based on the CDR3 plus reference TRBV7-9 and TRBJ1-1, the full variable domain is DTGVSQNPRHKITKRGQNVTFRCDPISEHNRLYWYRQTLGQGPEFLTYFQNEAQLEKSRLLSDRFSAERPKGSFSTLEIQRTEQGDSAMYLCASSLEGPTEAFFGQGTRLTVV.

The chain has TRBV4-1 and TRBJ2-1, with 10 bases identical to TRBD2. The V and J ends lost 3 bases and 6 bases, in that order; junction bases with no gene match: 11. The germline V gene encodes CDR1 MGHRA and CDR2 YSYEKL. This CDR3 is 17 amino acids long. CDR3: CASSHLTTSGQFNEQFF. The CDR3 coding sequence is TGCGCCAGCAGCCATTTGACGACTAGCGGGCAGTTCAATGAGCAGTTCTTC.

The chain carries TRBV28 and TRBJ1-4, with 7 bases that match TRBD1. CDR1 and CDR2 from the germline V gene are MDHEN and SYDVKM. Trimming cost V 5 bases and J 5 bases; bases outside gene matches: 5. CDR3 size: 14 residues. The CDR3 loop is CASSPGQPNEKLFF. The CDR3 nucleotides read TGTGCCAGCAGTCCGGGACAGCCGAATGAAAAACTGTTTTTT.

The chain carries TRBV4-2 and TRBJ2-7; 10 bases match TRBD1. Germline-derived CDR1 and CDR2 are LGHNA and YNFKEQ. After removal of 1 base from V and 2 bases from J, the junction contained 8 bases not matched to a gene. There are 17 residues in the CDR3. CDR3 nucleotide sequence: TGTGCCAGCAGCCAAGCGGCCGGGACAGGGGACGCCTACGAGCAGTACTTC. Translating it yields CASSQAAGTGDAYEQYF.

The chain recombines TRBV11-2 with TRBJ2-3; 8 bases map to TRBD1. V trimming: 5 bases; J trimming: 0 bases; junction bases outside the gene matches: 10. Germline values: CDR1 SGHAT, CDR2 FQNNGV. The CDR3 covers 17 residues. This CDR3 reads CASSIVDRGGSTDTQYF. The CDR3 nucleotides are TGTGCCAGCAGCATAGTCGACAGGGGTGGAAGCACAGATACGCAGTATTTT.

V is TRBV19 and J is TRBJ1-5; 8 nucleotides agree with TRBD1. V dropped 3 bases and J dropped 6; count of bases not matched to a gene: 7. CDR1 LNHDA and CDR2 SQIVND come from the germline V gene (reference sequence). CDR3 length: 15 amino acids. In DNA, the CDR3 is TGTGCCAGTAGTATGAAGGACAGGGATACTCAGCCCCAGCATTTT. Protein sequence: CASSMKDRDTQPQHF.

The V call is TRBV11-2, the J call TRBJ2-7; D not certain. Looked up from germline, CDR1 is SGHAT and CDR2 is FQNNGV. CDR3 length: 14 residues. V was pared by 0 bases and J by 1 base, with 7 bases between. The CDR3 reads CASSLEPSSYEQYF. CDR3 bases: TGTGCCAGCAGCTTAGAGCCTAGTTCCTACGAGCAGTACTTC.

The rearrangement joins TRBV28 to TRBJ1-5, with D possibly TRBD1 on 5 matching bases. The CDR3 loop spans 16 amino acids. Per germline, CDR1 MDHEN and CDR2 SYDVKM. V was clipped by 2 bases and J by 10 bases, with 21 bases between them. The CDR3 protein is CASSLLVGGAPRPQHF. CDR3 DNA: TGTGCCAGCAGTTTACTGGTGGGCGGGGCCCCGCGACCCCAGCATTTT.

CDR3 region: CASSESGSRHYEQYF. The CDR3 region has the DNA TGTGCCAGCAGTGAGAGCGGGAGCCGGCACTACGAGCAGTACTTC. The chain combines TRBV2 with TRBJ2-7; 8 nucleotides align to TRBD2. Germline V gives CDR1 SNHLY, CDR2 FYNNEI. The length of the CDR3 is 15 residues. After removal of 3 bases from V and 3 bases from J, the junction contained 7 bases not matched to a gene. The whole variable domain, remainder taken from reference TRBV2 and TRBJ2-7, is EPEVTQTPSHQVTQMGQEVILRCVPISNHLYFYWYRQILGQKVEFLVSFYNNEISEKSEIFDDQFSVERPDGSNFTLKIRSTKLEDSAMYFCASSESGSRHYEQYFGPGTRLTVT.

J is TRBJ2-3 and V is TRBV7-9, with TRBD2 matching over 9 bases. There are 15 residues in the CDR3. The germline V gene encodes CDR1 SEHNR and CDR2 FQNEAQ (reference sequence). With V trimmed by 5 bases and J by 1 base, 4 bases remained unmatched. The CDR3 region has the DNA TGTGCCAGCAGCGCGGGACTAGCTCGCACAGATACGCAGTATTTT. It is translated as CASSAGLARTDTQYF.

The chain combines TRBV28 with TRBJ2-4; 7 bases agree with TRBD1. There are 17 residues in the CDR3. V lost 5 bases, J lost 0 bases, and 10 bases stayed unmatched. From germline, CDR1 is MDHEN and CDR2 SYDVKM. The CDR3 nucleotides read TGTGCCAGCAGTCCTAGGGGGACAGCCCTAGCCAAAAACATTCAGTACTTC. Translating gives CASSPRGTALAKNIQYF.

The rearrangement joins TRBV11-2 to TRBJ2-1, with TRBD2 matching 7 bases. The V gene end was trimmed by 5 bases and the J gene end by 8 bases; junction bases not matched to a gene: 12. Germline V gives CDR1 SGHAT, CDR2 FQNNGV. The CDR3 is made up of 15 amino acids. The CDR3 nucleotides read TGTGCCAGCAGCCCGGGAGGTCTTACAGCCTATGAGCAGTTCTTC. It yields the protein CASSPGGLTAYEQFF.

Comment on this clone: Germline and junction disagree at one end, which may indicate a read error. The rearrangement joins TRBV2 to TRBJ2-7, with TRBD2 matching over 11 bases. The CDR3 contains 14 residues. Germline V lookup: CDR1 SNHLY, CDR2 FYNNEI. CDR3 region: CASSLVAGGYGQYF. The CDR3 DNA reads as TGTGCCAGCAGTTTAGTAGCGGGAGGGTACGGGCAGTACTTC.